Below, one TCR beta chain is given with its context. Its antigen is unidentified. The CDR3 spans 13 residues. CDR1 is SNHLY, CDR2 FYNNEI, per germline. Trimming took 4 bases from V and 3 from J, leaving 9 bases between them. Assay used: immunoSEQ multiplex PCR; TCRdb lists only in-frame clones, some missing. The sample consists of over 85,000 clones, 85% to 95% of them appearing once. These data belong to a study of siplizumab effects on memory and regulatory T cells. Broader study findings: Memory cells that were CD4+ and unstimulated gave rise to alloreactive sequences, which siplizumab significantly reduced. The average Treg-derived proportion among mappable alloreactive CD4+ clones was 65% to 75% with siplizumab versus 25% to 30% in controls. About 80-96% of proliferating CD4+ or CD8+ clones had no assignable naive or memory phenotype.

The receptor's source is a human donor in good health. The sequenced sample was non-Treg CD4+ T cells sorted from blood. The rearrangement links TRBV2 to TRBJ1-2; possible D gene TRBD1, 6 bases. CDR3 nucleotides: TGTGCCAGCAGTGCTTCAGGGGACTATGGCTACACCTTC. It translates to CASSASGDYGYTF.